This T cell receptor beta chain comes out of a study of human CD8 memory T cell subsets. TCR beta was sequenced from UMI-tagged 5' RACE libraries. Authors' processing steps: Within each TCR beta library, functional CDR3 beta clonotypes numbered between about 2,600 and 20,000. One entry per CDR3 protein, without DNA, is what TCRdb gives after re-calling the 5' RACE reads. These V and J calls are TCRdb output, not the study's own analysis. The sample has 5,000 or so distinct CDR3 sequences; the top ten hold approximately 20%. Study-level results: Chao1 estimates suggested stem-like memory T cells exceeded precursor exhausted T cells in diversity.

CDR1 is LGHNA and CDR2 is YSLEER in the germline V gene. This CDR3 has 16 residues. About this clonotype itself: Its cognate antigen is unknown.

For every subset, the RNA was derived from duplicate vials of about 150,000 sorted CD8+ T cells. Sequencing was performed on CD8+ T cells from PBMCs. The TCR was taken from a human donor in good health. This chain joins TRBV4-3 and TRBJ2-7. CDR3 loop: CASSQDPGTGSYEQYF.